One sample yielded the 27 T cell receptor beta chains listed below, sequenced in a study of T cell responses to AZD1222 COVID-19 vaccine. Sequenced by immunoSEQ multiplex PCR; TCRdb stores in-frame clones only, minus some. The profile covers tens of thousands of clones, with 80% to 90% appearing a single time and around 18% taken by the ten largest. The sample consisted of peripheral blood, taken on day 0 of AZD1222 vaccination. These receptor sequences come from an adult in good health.

This clone was picked up a small number of times. This chain joins TRBV7-9 and TRBJ2-7, with D hard to call. Germline lookup yields CDR1 SEHNR and CDR2 FQNEAQ (reference sequence). V lost 2 bases and J 0 bases, leaving 5 bases between the germline ends. The length of the CDR3 is 13 residues. CDR3 amino acids: CASSLTASYEQYF. The DNA of the CDR3 is TGTGCCAGCAGCTTAACCGCCTCCTACGAGCAGTACTTC.

CDR3 amino acids: CASSGQAGELFF. CDR3 DNA: TGTGCCAGCAGTGGACAGGCCGGGGAGCTGTTTTTT. V usage is TRBV12-3 or TRBV12-4 and J usage is TRBJ2-2; 7 bases agree with TRBD1. This CDR3 is 12 amino acids long. V was clipped by 5 bases and J by 6 bases; unmatched bases: 0.

The rearrangement links TRBV19 to TRBJ1-1; unclear D gene. This CDR3 region has 14 residues. Trimming shortened V by 3 bases and J by 2 bases, and 10 bases separated the two germline ends. The germline V gene has CDR1 LNHDA and CDR2 SQIVND (reference sequence). The DNA for the CDR3 is TGTGCCAGTAGTATTTTTTACGCCAACACTGAAGCTTTCTTT. Encoded protein: CASSIFYANTEAFF.

The V call is TRBV5-1, the J call TRBJ2-1; D gene uncertain. V gave up 1 base and J gave up 0 bases, with 11 bases separating them. The germline V gene has CDR1 SGHRS and CDR2 YFSETQ. The CDR3 extends over 16 amino acids. CDR3 residues: CASSLMGSYSYNEQFF. CDR3 sequence (DNA): TGCGCCAGCAGCTTGATGGGTAGCTACTCCTACAATGAGCAGTTCTTC.

This chain joins TRBV12-5 and TRBJ2-1; D is unresolved. Germline CDR1 reads LGHNT; CDR2 reads FRNRAP. The ends were cut back, 5 bases at V and 15 bases at J, with 17 bases in the middle. CDR3 length equals 12 residues. The CDR3, as DNA: TGTGCTAGTGGTCTCGAAGTAGCTTCCCCGTTCTTC. Encoded protein: CASGLEVASPFF.

This chain links TRBV4-3 with TRBJ2-2; no clear D gene. This CDR3 spans 15 amino acids. Trimming stripped 0 bases from V and 3 bases from J, with 8 bases between. The germline V gene has CDR1 LGHNA and CDR2 YSLEER. CDR3 residues: CASSQDPRDTGELFF. Written as DNA, the CDR3 is TGCGCCAGCAGCCAAGATCCCCGGGACACCGGGGAGCTGTTTTTT.

J is TRBJ2-1 and V is TRBV7-3; D call uncertain. The V gene's germline CDR1 is SGHTA and CDR2 FQGTGA. The CDR3 contains 14 residues. V lost 7 bases to trimming and J lost 3 bases, with 13 bases between them. This chain's CDR3 is CASTSPAVYNEQFF. The CDR3 DNA follows: TGTGCCAGCACCTCGCCGGCAGTCTACAATGAGCAGTTCTTC.

This clone was found a few times. The chain employs TRBV2 and TRBJ2-7, with 8 nucleotides matching TRBD2. The CDR3 is made up of 16 amino acids. V lost 8 bases and J lost 2; bases outside the gene matches: 14. From germline, CDR1 is SNHLY and CDR2 FYNNEI. The CDR3 nucleotides are TGTGCCAGCGAGGGTTTATTCGGGAGGGGAGCCTACGAGCAGTACTTC. This encodes CASEGLFGRGAYEQYF.

This chain uses TRBV9 with TRBJ1-3, with a possible D match to TRBD1 (5 bases). The CDR3 extends over 15 amino acids. V was pared by 5 bases and J by 1 base, with 13 bases between. Germline CDR1 reads SGDLS; CDR2 reads YYNGEE. The CDR3 coding sequence is TGTGCCAGCAGTGACAGTGGGCTATCTGGAAACACCATATATTTT. Its protein is CASSDSGLSGNTIYF.

CDR3 region: CASSLDFSGASYNEQFF. Here the CDR3 DNA reads TGTGCCAGCAGCTTGGACTTTAGCGGGGCCTCCTACAATGAGCAGTTCTTC. The chain couples TRBV11-2 to TRBJ2-1; 8 nucleotides align to TRBD2. The CDR3 runs to 17 residues. Germline V lookup: CDR1 SGHAT, CDR2 FQNNGV. With 3 bases clipped from V and 0 bases from J, the junction kept 7 bases outside the gene matches.

V and J are TRBV27 and TRBJ2-3; D may be TRBD1 (5 bases). Germline CDR1 reads MNHEY; CDR2 reads SMNVEV (reference sequence). The CDR3 has 12 residues. Trimming removed 6 bases at V and 2 bases at J, with 6 bases between. For the CDR3, the DNA is TGTGCCAGCAGAGGGGACACAGATACGCAGTATTTT. Its protein product is CASRGDTDTQYF.

The chain links TRBV7-9 to TRBJ1-1, with D possibly matching TRBD1 (6 bases). Trimming shortened V by 5 bases and J by 1 base, and 14 bases separated the two germline ends. This CDR3 has 15 amino acids. In germline, CDR1 is SEHNR, CDR2 FQNEAQ (reference sequence). CDR3 sequence: CASSLRGTTNTEAFF. CDR3 DNA sequence: TGTGCCAGCAGCCTCCGGGGGACAACGAACACTGAAGCTTTCTTT.

V is TRBV28 and J is TRBJ2-3; D gene unclear. This CDR3 contains 14 residues. Germline values: CDR1 MDHEN, CDR2 SYDVKM. Trimming cost V 6 bases and J 2 bases, with 12 bases left between them. CDR3 sequence reads: CASRAGGNTDTQYF. CDR3 sequence (DNA): TGTGCCAGCAGAGCCGGTGGGAACACAGATACGCAGTATTTT.

The chain joins TRBV19 to TRBJ1-5; D is unresolved. Per the germline V gene, CDR1 is LNHDA and CDR2 is SQIVND (reference sequence). Trimming left V 7 bases short and J 2 bases short, with 15 bases between. This CDR3 contains 15 residues. The CDR3 protein is CASKGSPDGNQPQHF. The CDR3 coding sequence is TGTGCCAGTAAAGGGAGTCCGGATGGCAATCAGCCCCAGCATTTT.

This chain joins TRBV2 and TRBJ1-6; TRBD1 matches 9 bases. The junction had 8 bases not matched to a gene; V was cut back by 7 bases and J by 10 bases. Germline CDR1 and CDR2: SNHLY and FYNNEI. The CDR3 runs 14 residues. CDR3 sequence: CASTDWDRDSPLHF. The CDR3 nucleotides are TGTGCCAGCACCGATTGGGACAGGGACTCACCCCTCCACTTT. The whole variable domain, filled in from reference TRBV2 and TRBJ1-6, reads EPEVTQTPSHQVTQMGQEVILRCVPISNHLYFYWYRQILGQKVEFLVSFYNNEISEKSEIFDDQFSVERPDGSNFTLKIRSTKLEDSAMYFCASTDWDRDSPLHFGNGTRLTVT.

A single count supports this clone. The chain couples TRBV21-1 to TRBJ1-4. TRBV21-1 is flagged as a pseudogene. This CDR3 spans 15 amino acids. This chain's CDR3 is CAGDRSKGRNEKLFF. The CDR3, as DNA: TGTGCCGGAGACCGGTCAAAAGGACGGAATGAAAAACTGTTTTTT.

The chain is built from TRBV19 and TRBJ1-2; no firm D call. V dropped 8 bases and J dropped 5 bases, with 6 bases sitting between them. The CDR3 has 10 residues. Germline CDR1 is LNHDA and CDR2 is SQIVND (reference sequence). The CDR3: CASRFYGYTF. The CDR3 nucleotides read TGTGCCAGTCGTTTTTATGGCTACACCTTC.

This clone was counted a single time. The rearrangement joins TRBV12-3 or TRBV12-4 to TRBJ1-1; D gene ambiguous. With 3 bases removed from V and 1 base from J, the gap between germline ends came to 3 bases. The CDR3 is made up of 12 amino acids. The CDR3 here is CASSFQNTEAFF. The CDR3, as DNA: TGTGCCAGCAGTTTTCAGAACACTGAAGCTTTCTTT.

The rearrangement links TRBV6-5 to TRBJ1-2, with 7 bases aligning to TRBD1. Germline V CDR1 and CDR2: MNHEY, SVGAGI. This CDR3 has 14 residues. With V trimmed by 6 bases and J by 6 bases, 10 bases remained unmatched. The CDR3 protein is CASRAQGQGDGYTF. CDR3 DNA sequence: TGTGCCAGCAGGGCACAGGGGCAGGGCGATGGCTACACCTTC.

The V and J genes are TRBV6-1 and TRBJ1-4; D uncertain. CDR1 and CDR2 (germline): MNHNS, SASEGT. This CDR3 has 15 amino acids. V was shortened by 0 bases and J by 2 bases, with 7 bases between the two germline ends. CDR3 sequence: CASSEAAGTNEKLFF. DNA for the CDR3: TGTGCCAGCAGTGAAGCGGCGGGGACTAATGAAAAACTGTTTTTT.

J is TRBJ2-3 and V is TRBV11-2; D remains ambiguous. Trimming stripped 5 bases from V and 1 base from J, with 4 bases between. CDR1 and CDR2 from the germline V gene are SGHAT and FQNNGV. The CDR3 sequence is 12 residues long. CDR3 coding DNA: TGTGCCAGCAGCCGAGGCACAGATACGCAGTATTTT. This translates into CASSRGTDTQYF.

A single count supports this clone. J is TRBJ2-2 and V is TRBV5-4; D gene uncertain. Germline CDR1 and CDR2: SGHNT and YYREEE (reference sequence). The CDR3 length is 13 residues. Trimming removed 0 bases at V and 5 bases at J, with 5 bases between. This chain's CDR3 is CASSLVLTGELFF. CDR3 in DNA: TGTGCCAGCAGCTTGGTATTAACCGGGGAGCTGTTTTTT.

The chain employs TRBV30 and TRBJ1-3; possibly TRBD1 for D (6 bases). CDR3 length equals 15 residues. Germline values: CDR1 GTSNPN, CDR2 SVGIG (reference sequence). The V end was cut by 3 bases, the J end by 0 bases, with 12 bases between. The CDR3 loop reads CAWRETGTSGNTIYF. CDR3 in DNA: TGTGCCTGGAGGGAGACAGGTACCTCTGGAAACACCATATATTTT.

In its sample, this clone was seen a few times. The rearrangement joins TRBV4-3 to TRBJ2-1; 11 nucleotides agree with TRBD2. Germline assignment: CDR1 LGHNA and CDR2 YSLEER. With 3 bases clipped from V and 6 bases from J, the junction kept 7 bases outside the gene matches. The CDR3 is 16 amino acids. The CDR3 is CASSHVIGTSGNEQFF. DNA for the CDR3: TGCGCCAGCAGCCATGTAATAGGGACTAGCGGCAATGAGCAGTTCTTC.

J is TRBJ2-1 and V is TRBV7-2; 7 nucleotides agree with TRBD1. CDR3 length equals 15 residues. CDR1 is SGHTA, CDR2 FQGNSA, per germline. Trimming cost V 4 bases and J 0 bases; bases outside gene matches: 3. The CDR3 reads CASSSTGDSYNEQFF. The CDR3 DNA is TGTGCCAGCAGCTCTACAGGGGACTCCTACAATGAGCAGTTCTTC.

The sample holds a few counts of this clone. This chain uses TRBV7-2 with TRBJ2-7, with 7 bases matching TRBD1. This CDR3 is built from 15 residues. V lost 0 bases to trimming and J lost 1 base; unmatched junction nucleotides: 3. CDR1 is SGHTA, CDR2 FQGNSA, per germline. The DNA of the CDR3 is TGTGCCAGCAGCTTAGCAGGGGGCACTTCCTACGAGCAGTACTTC. This sequence encodes CASSLAGGTSYEQYF. The entire variable domain, with the rest obtained from reference TRBV7-2 and TRBJ2-7, is as follows: GAGVSQSPSNKVTEKGKDVELRCDPISGHTALYWYRQSLGQGLEFLIYFQGNSAPDKSGLPSDRFSAERTGGSVSTLTIQRTQQEDSAVYLCASSLAGGTSYEQYFGPGTRLTVT.

The rearrangement uses TRBV7-9 and TRBJ1-4; maybe TRBD1 (6 bases). From germline, CDR1 is SEHNR and CDR2 FQNEAQ (reference sequence). Deletions cut 2 bases from V and 8 bases from J, with 18 bases between. The CDR3 consists of 16 residues. CDR3: CASSLIDGGAGEKLFF. DNA for the CDR3: TGTGCCAGCAGCTTAATTGATGGGGGCGCGGGCGAAAAACTGTTTTTT.